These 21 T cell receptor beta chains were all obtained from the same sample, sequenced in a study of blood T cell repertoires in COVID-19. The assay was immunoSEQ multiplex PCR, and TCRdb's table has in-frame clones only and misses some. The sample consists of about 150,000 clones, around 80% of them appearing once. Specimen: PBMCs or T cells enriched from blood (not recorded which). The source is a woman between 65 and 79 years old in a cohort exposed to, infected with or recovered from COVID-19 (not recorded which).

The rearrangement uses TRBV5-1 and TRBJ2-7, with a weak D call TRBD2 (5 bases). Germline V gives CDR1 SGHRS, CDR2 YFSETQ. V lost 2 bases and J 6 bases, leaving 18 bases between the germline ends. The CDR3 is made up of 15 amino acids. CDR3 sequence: CASSFSSEVRGEQYF. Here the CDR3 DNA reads TGCGCCAGCAGCTTCTCCTCGGAGGTTCGAGGCGAGCAGTACTTC. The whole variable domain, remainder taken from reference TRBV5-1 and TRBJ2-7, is KAGVTQTPRYLIKTRGQQVTLSCSPISGHRSVSWYQQTPGQGLQFLFEYFSETQRNKGNFPGRFSGRQFSNSRSEMNVSTLELGDSALYLCASSFSSEVRGEQYFGPGTRLTVT.

CDR3 DNA sequence: TGTGCCAGCAGCACCCTGACTAGTTTGGCGTACTTC. Its protein is CASSTLTSLAYF. This chain links TRBV12-3 or TRBV12-4 with TRBJ2-7; tentative D call: TRBD2 (6 bases). Deletions cut 6 bases from V and 12 bases from J, with 18 bases between. The CDR3 length is 12 residues.

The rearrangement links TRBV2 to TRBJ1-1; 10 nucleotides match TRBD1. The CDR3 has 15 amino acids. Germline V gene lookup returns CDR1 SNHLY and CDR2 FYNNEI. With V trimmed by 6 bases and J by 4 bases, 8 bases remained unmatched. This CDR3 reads CASRIDRGRGTEAFF. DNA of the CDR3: TGTGCCAGCAGGATCGACAGGGGGCGGGGCACTGAAGCTTTCTTT.

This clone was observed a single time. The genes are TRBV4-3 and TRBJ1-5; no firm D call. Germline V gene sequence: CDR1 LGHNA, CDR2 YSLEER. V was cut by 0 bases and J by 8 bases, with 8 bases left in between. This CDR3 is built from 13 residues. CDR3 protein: CASSQDRGEPQHF. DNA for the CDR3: TGCGCCAGCAGCCAAGATCGGGGAGAGCCCCAGCATTTT.

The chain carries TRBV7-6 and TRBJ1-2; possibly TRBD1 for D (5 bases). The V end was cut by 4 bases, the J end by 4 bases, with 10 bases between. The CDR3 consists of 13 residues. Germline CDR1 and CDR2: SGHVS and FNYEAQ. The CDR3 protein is CASSSSGGYGYTF. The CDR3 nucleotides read TGTGCCAGCAGCTCCTCCGGGGGCTATGGCTACACCTTC.

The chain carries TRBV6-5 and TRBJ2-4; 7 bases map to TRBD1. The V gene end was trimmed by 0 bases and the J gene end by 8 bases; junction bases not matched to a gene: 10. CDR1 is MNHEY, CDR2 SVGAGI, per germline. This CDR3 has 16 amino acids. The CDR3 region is CASSYSYDREVDIQYF. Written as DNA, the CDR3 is TGTGCCAGCAGTTACTCCTATGACAGGGAAGTAGACATTCAGTACTTC.

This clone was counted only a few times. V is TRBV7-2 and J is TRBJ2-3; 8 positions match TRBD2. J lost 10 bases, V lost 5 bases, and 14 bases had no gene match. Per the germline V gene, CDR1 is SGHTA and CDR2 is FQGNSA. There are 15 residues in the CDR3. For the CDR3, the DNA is TGTGCCAGCAGCCCGCCCGGGACTAGGGTTGTTTCGCAGTATTTT. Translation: CASSPPGTRVVSQYF.

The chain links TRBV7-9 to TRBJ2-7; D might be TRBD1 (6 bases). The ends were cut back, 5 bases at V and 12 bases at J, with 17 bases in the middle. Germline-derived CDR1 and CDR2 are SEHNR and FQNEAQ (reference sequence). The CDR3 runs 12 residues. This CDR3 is CASSISWTERYF. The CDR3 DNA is TGTGCCAGCAGCATCTCCTGGACAGAGAGGTACTTC.

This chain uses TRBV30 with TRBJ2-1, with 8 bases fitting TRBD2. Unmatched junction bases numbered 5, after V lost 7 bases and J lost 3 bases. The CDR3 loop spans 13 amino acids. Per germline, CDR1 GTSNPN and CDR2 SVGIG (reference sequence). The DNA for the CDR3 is TGTGCCTTTAGCGGGATGGACTACAATGAGCAGTTCTTC. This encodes CAFSGMDYNEQFF.

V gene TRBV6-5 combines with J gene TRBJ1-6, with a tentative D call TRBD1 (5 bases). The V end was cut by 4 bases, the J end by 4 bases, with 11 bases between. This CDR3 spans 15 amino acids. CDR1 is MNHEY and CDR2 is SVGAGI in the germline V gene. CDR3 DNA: TGTGCCAGCAGTTCCACGGACACGTATAATTCACCCCTCCACTTT. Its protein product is CASSSTDTYNSPLHF.

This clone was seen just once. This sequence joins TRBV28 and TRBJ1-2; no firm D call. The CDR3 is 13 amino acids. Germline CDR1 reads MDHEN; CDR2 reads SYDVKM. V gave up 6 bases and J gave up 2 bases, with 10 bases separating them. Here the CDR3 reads CASRISFNYGYTF. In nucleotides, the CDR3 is TGTGCCAGCAGAATATCTTTCAACTATGGCTACACCTTC.

The CDR3 loop reads CASSFLGLGGYTF. The CDR3 DNA reads TGTGCCAGCAGCTTCCTCGGGTTAGGCGGCTACACCTTC. The chain has TRBV7-2 and TRBJ1-2, with no clear D. The germline V and J ends were trimmed by 3 bases and 8 bases, with 13 bases remaining between them. This CDR3 is 13 amino acids long. Germline-derived CDR1 and CDR2 are SGHTA and FQGNSA.

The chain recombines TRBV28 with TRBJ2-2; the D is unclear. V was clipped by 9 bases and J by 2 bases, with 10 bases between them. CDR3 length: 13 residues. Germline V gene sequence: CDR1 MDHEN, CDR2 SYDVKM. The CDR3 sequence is CASVGPNTGELFF. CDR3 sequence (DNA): TGTGCCAGTGTGGGCCCTAACACCGGGGAGCTGTTTTTT.

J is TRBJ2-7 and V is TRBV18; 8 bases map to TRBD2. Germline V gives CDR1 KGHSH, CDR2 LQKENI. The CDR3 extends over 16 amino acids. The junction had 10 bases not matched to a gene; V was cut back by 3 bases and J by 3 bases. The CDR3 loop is CASSPLTSATHYEQYF. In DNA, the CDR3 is TGTGCCAGCTCACCCTTGACTAGCGCAACCCACTACGAGCAGTACTTC.

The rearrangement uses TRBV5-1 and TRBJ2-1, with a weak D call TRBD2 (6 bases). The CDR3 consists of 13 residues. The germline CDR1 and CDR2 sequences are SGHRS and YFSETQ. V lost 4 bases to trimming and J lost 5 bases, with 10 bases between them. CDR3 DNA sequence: TGCGCCAGCAGCATCTCTAGCGACAATGAGCAGTTCTTC. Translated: CASSISSDNEQFF.

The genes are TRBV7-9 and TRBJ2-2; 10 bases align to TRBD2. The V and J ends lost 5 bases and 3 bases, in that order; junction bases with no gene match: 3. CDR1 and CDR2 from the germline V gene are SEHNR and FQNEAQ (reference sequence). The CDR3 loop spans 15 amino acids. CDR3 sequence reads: CASSTLAGDTGELFF. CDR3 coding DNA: TGTGCCAGCAGCACGCTAGCGGGAGACACCGGGGAGCTGTTTTTT.

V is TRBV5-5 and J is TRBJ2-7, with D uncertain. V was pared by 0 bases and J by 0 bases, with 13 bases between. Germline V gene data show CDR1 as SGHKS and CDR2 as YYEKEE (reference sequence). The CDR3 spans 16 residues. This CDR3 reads CASSLGLGHSSYEQYF. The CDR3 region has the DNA TGTGCCAGCAGCTTGGGATTGGGCCACAGCTCCTACGAGCAGTACTTC.

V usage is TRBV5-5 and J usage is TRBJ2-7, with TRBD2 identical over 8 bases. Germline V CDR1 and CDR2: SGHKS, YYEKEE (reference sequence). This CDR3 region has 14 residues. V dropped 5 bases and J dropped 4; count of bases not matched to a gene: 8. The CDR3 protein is CASSFGLAGYEQYF. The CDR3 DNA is TGTGCCAGCAGTTTCGGACTAGCCGGGTACGAGCAGTACTTC.

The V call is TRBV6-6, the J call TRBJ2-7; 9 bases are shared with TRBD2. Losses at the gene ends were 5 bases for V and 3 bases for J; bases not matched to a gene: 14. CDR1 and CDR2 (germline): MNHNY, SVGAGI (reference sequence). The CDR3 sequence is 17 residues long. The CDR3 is CASSPGTSLRANYEQYF. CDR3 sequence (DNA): TGTGCCAGCAGTCCCGGGACTAGCCTAAGAGCTAACTACGAGCAGTACTTC.

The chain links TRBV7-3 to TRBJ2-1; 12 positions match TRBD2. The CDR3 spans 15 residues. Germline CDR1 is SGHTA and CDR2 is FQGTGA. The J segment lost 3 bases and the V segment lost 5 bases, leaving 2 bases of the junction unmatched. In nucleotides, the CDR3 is TGTGCCAGCAGCAGACTAGCGGGAGACTACAATGAGCAGTTCTTC. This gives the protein CASSRLAGDYNEQFF. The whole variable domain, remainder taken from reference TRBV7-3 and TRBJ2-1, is GAGVSQTPSNKVTEKGKYVELRCDPISGHTALYWYRQSLGQGPEFLIYFQGTGAADDSGLPNDRFFAVRPEGSVSTLKIQRTERGDSAVYLCASSRLAGDYNEQFFGPGTRLTVL.

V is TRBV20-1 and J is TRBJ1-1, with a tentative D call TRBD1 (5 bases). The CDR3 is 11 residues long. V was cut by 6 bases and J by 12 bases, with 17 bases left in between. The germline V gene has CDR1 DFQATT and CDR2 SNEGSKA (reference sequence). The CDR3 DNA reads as TGCAGTGCCGGGGGGACGTTGGCGTCTTTCTTT. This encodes CSAGGTLASFF.